Below are 9 T cell receptor beta chains sequenced from a single sample in a study of identical twins. In TCRdb, the 5' RACE reads were re-called with MiXCR into one record per CDR3 protein. The sample yields 690,000 or so distinct CDR3 sequences, around 6.1% seen once. Sequenced material: naive T cells sorted from blood. The source of these receptors is a man aged 18 to 30 in good health.

This clonotype was picked up a small number of times. The chain employs TRBV21-1 and TRBJ1-1. TRBV21-1 constitutes a pseudogene. The CDR3 loop spans 13 amino acids. The CDR3 region is CASSKGQLTEAFF. In nucleotides, the CDR3 is TGTGCCAGCAGCAAAGGTCAGCTAACTGAAGCTTTCTTT.

This clonotype was recorded at least ten times. The chain joins TRBV15 to TRBJ2-7; D is possibly TRBD2 (6 bases). This CDR3 contains 15 residues. V was cut by 5 bases and J by 0 bases, with 14 bases left in between. Germline CDR1 LNHNV, CDR2 YYDKDF (reference sequence). Here the CDR3 reads CATSSPGLASYEQYF. DNA for the CDR3: TGTGCCACCAGCTCCCCGGGACTCGCCTCCTACGAGCAGTACTTC.

This clonotype was seen a few times. The V and J genes are TRBV3-1 and TRBJ2-1; 9 positions match TRBD1. Per the germline V gene, CDR1 is LGHDT and CDR2 is YNNKEL (reference sequence). This CDR3 has 15 residues. The V gene end was trimmed by 3 bases and the J gene end by 8 bases; junction bases not matched to a gene: 8. In nucleotides, the CDR3 is TGTGCCAGCAGCCAGGGACAGGGCGGGTTCGATGAGCAGTTCTTC. Translating it yields CASSQGQGGFDEQFF.

This clonotype was seen repeatedly, ten times or more. V usage is TRBV12-3 or TRBV12-4 and J usage is TRBJ1-1, with a possible D match to TRBD1 (5 bases). The CDR3 consists of 14 residues. The V and J ends lost 1 base and 1 base respectively, with 7 bases between them. CDR3 DNA: TGTGCCAGCAGTTTAGGGACATCGAACACTGAAGCTTTCTTT. Its translation: CASSLGTSNTEAFF.

This clonotype was observed many times. The V and J genes are TRBV5-1 and TRBJ2-7; D may be TRBD2 (5 bases). The V gene's germline CDR1 is SGHRS and CDR2 YFSETQ. The CDR3 sequence is 12 residues long. Trimming pared 0 bases from V and 7 bases from J, leaving 8 bases between. The CDR3 DNA sequence: TGCGCCAGCAGCTTGGTCCCGGGAGAGCAGTACTTC. Its protein product is CASSLVPGEQYF.

This clonotype turned up a few times. The J gene is TRBJ2-1, the V gene TRBV5-5; TRBD2 aligns across 12 bases. Per germline, CDR1 SGHKS and CDR2 YYEKEE (reference sequence). Germline trimming cut 2 bases from V and 7 bases from J; bases unmatched to any gene: 7. The CDR3 totals 16 residues. CDR3 DNA: TGTGCCAGCAGCTTTGGGAGGCTAGCGGGAGGGAATGAGCAGTTCTTC. It encodes CASSFGRLAGGNEQFF. Looking up the rest from reference TRBV5-5 and TRBJ2-1 gives the full variable domain: DAGVTQSPTHLIKTRGQQVTLRCSPISGHKSVSWYQQVLGQGPQFIFQYYEKEERGRGNFPDRFSARQFPNYSSELNVNALLLGDSALYLCASSFGRLAGGNEQFFGPGTRLTVL.

This clonotype was recorded many times. This chain joins TRBV6-5 and TRBJ1-2; perhaps TRBD1 as D (5 bases). The CDR3 length is 14 residues. The V end lost 2 bases, the J end lost 4 bases, and 11 bases lay between the germline ends. The germline CDR1 and CDR2 sequences are MNHEY and SVGAGI. Here the CDR3 reads CASSYGRGPYGYTF. The CDR3 region has the DNA TGTGCCAGCAGTTACGGACGGGGCCCCTATGGCTACACCTTC.

This clonotype was seen repeatedly, ten times or more. The gene calls are TRBV6-1 and TRBJ1-5, with TRBD1 matching 9 bases. Germline trimming cut 6 bases from V and 5 bases from J; bases unmatched to any gene: 8. The CDR3 is 15 residues long. The germline gives CDR1 MNHNS, CDR2 SASEGT. Here the CDR3 DNA reads TGTGCCAGCAGCCGACAGGACAGGGGATATCAGCCCCAGCATTTT. It specifies CASSRQDRGYQPQHF.

The gene calls are TRBV11-2 and TRBJ2-7; D gene ambiguous. Per germline, CDR1 SGHAT and CDR2 FQNNGV. Trimming shortened V by 2 bases and J by 0 bases, and 17 bases separated the two germline ends. This CDR3 has 17 residues. For the CDR3, the DNA is TGTGCCAGCAGCTTAATAGTCGGCGGTTTAACCTCCTACGAGCAGTACTTC. This translates into CASSLIVGGLTSYEQYF.